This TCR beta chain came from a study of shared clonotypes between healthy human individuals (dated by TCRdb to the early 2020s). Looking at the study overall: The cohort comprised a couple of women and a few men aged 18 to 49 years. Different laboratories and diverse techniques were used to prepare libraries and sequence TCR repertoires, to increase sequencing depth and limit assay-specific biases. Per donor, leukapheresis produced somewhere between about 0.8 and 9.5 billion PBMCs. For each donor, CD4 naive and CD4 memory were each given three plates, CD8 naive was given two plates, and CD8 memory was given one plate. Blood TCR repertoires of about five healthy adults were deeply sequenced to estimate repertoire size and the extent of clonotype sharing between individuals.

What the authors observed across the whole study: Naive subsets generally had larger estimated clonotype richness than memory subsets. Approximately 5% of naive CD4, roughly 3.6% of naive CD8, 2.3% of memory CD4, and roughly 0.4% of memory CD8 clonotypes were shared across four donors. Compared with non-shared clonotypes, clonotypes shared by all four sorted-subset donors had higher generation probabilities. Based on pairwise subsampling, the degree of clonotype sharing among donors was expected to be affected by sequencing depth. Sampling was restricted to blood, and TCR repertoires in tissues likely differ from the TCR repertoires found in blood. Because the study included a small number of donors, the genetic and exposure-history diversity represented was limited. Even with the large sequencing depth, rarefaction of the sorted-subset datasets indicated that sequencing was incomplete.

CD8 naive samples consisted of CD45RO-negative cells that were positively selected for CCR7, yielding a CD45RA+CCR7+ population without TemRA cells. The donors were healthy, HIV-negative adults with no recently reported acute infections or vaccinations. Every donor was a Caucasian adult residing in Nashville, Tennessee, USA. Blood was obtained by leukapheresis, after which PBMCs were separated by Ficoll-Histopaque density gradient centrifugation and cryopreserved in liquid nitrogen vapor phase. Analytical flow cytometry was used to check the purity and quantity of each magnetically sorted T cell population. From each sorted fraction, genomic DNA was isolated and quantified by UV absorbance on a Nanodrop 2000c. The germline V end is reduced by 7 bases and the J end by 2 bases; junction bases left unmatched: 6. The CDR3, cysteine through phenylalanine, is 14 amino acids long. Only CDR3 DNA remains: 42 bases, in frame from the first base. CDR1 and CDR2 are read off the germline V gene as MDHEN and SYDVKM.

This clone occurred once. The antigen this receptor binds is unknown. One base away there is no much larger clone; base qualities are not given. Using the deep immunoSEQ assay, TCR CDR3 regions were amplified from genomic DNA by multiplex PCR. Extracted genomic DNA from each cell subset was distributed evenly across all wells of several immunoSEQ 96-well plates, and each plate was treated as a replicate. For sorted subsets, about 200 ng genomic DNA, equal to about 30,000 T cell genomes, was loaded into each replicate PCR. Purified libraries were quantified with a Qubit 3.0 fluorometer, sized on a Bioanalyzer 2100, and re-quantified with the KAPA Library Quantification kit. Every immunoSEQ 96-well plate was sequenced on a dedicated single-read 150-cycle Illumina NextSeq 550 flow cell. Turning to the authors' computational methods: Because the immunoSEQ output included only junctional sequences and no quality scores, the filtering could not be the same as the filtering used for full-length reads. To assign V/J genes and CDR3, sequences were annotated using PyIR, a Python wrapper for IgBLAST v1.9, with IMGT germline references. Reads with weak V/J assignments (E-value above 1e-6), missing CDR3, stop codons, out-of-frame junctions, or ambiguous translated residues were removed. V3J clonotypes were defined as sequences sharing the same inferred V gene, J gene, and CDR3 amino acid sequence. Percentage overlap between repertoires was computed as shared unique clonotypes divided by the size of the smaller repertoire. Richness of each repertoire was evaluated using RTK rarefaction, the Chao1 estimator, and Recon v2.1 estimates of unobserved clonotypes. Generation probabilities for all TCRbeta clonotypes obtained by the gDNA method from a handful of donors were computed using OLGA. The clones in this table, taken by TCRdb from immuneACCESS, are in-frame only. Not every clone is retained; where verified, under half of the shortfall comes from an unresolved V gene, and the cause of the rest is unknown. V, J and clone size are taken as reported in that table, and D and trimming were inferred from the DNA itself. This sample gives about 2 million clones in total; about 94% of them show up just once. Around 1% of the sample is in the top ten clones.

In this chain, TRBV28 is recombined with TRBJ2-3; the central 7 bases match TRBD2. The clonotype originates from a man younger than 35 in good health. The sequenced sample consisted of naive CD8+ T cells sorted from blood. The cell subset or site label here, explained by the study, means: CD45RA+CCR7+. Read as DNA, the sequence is TGTGCCAGCAAGTCGGGGGGAGACACAGATACGCAGTATTTT. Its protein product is CASKSGGDTDTQYF.